Each of the 13 T cell receptor beta chains below was sequenced from the same sample in a study of CD8 T cells in Susac syndrome. RNA totalling roughly 0.5 to 1 ug underwent reverse transcription with random hexamers. In TCRdb, the immunoSEQ multiplex PCR reads were re-called with MiXCR into one record per CDR3 protein. The sample has approximately 150,000 distinct CDR3 sequences; about 94% are singletons. Sequencing was performed on CD4+ T cells from PBMCs. The receptors shown here come from a human donor with Susac syndrome.

The gene calls are TRBV20-1 and TRBJ1-6; D is ambiguous. The ends were cut back, 0 bases at V and 8 bases at J, with 8 bases in the middle. This CDR3 has 13 residues. The germline V gene has CDR1 DFQATT and CDR2 SNEGSKA (reference sequence). The CDR3 reads CSAREDGHSPLHF. The CDR3, as DNA: TGCAGTGCTAGAGAAGACGGGCATTCACCCCTCCACTTT.

V and J are TRBV25-1 and TRBJ2-1; D is tentatively TRBD1 or TRBD2 (5 bases each). This CDR3 is built from 14 residues. Germline values: CDR1 MGHDK, CDR2 SYGVNS. V lost 6 bases, J lost 9 bases, and 18 bases lay in between. The CDR3 DNA reads as TGTGCCAGCAGAAGGGACGGCGGATTGAGTGAGCAGTTCTTC. Its protein product is CASRRDGGLSEQFF.

CDR3 nucleotide sequence: TGTGCCAGCAGTGAGCCAGCGGGGGCCAAAGAGACCCAGTACTTC. Translated, it gives CASSEPAGAKETQYF. The chain recombines TRBV25-1 with TRBJ2-5, with TRBD2 identical over 8 bases. Germline V lookup: CDR1 MGHDK, CDR2 SYGVNS. Trimming took 3 bases from V and 3 from J; bases not matched to a gene: 6. The CDR3 is made up of 15 amino acids.

The rearrangement uses TRBV20-1 and TRBJ2-1; 8 nucleotides align to TRBD2. CDR1 and CDR2 (germline): DFQATT, SNEGSKA (reference sequence). J was trimmed by 1 base and V by 0 bases; bases with no gene match: 5. This CDR3 comprises 16 residues. This CDR3 is CSARDRAGVSYNEQFF. The CDR3 DNA reads TGCAGTGCTAGAGACAGAGCGGGAGTGTCCTACAATGAGCAGTTCTTC.

The chain combines TRBV4-1 with TRBJ1-2, with D possibly matching TRBD1 (6 bases). The CDR3 contains 17 residues. The germline gives CDR1 MGHRA, CDR2 YSYEKL. V lost 1 base and J 0 bases, leaving 15 bases between the germline ends. CDR3 amino acids: CASSQGIVGGSNYGYTF. The DNA of the CDR3 is TGCGCCAGCAGCCAAGGGATAGTAGGGGGATCTAACTATGGCTACACCTTC.

The chain uses TRBV10-2 and TRBJ1-1, with 8 bases that match TRBD1. The CDR3 length is 13 residues. J was trimmed by 8 bases and V by 7 bases; bases with no gene match: 9. CDR1 and CDR2 from the germline V gene are WSHSY and SAAADI. The CDR3 loop is CASTRTGNTEAFF. In DNA, the CDR3 is TGCGCCAGCACACGGACAGGGAATACAGAAGCTTTCTTT.

The V call is TRBV27, the J call TRBJ2-7; tentatively, D is TRBD2 (6 bases). The CDR3 covers 15 residues. Germline V gives CDR1 MNHEY, CDR2 SMNVEV (reference sequence). V dropped 0 bases and J dropped 3 bases, with 12 bases sitting between them. DNA for the CDR3: TGTGCCAGCAGTTTATCGATCCGGGGGAGCTACGAGCAGTACTTC. Translated: CASSLSIRGSYEQYF.

V and J are TRBV12-3 or TRBV12-4 and TRBJ2-4, with D possibly being TRBD1 (6 bases). V was trimmed by 7 bases and J by 0 bases, leaving 13 bases between them. The CDR3 has 15 residues. In nucleotides, the CDR3 is TGTGCCAGCACCCCGGGACACCTAGCCAAAAACATTCAGTACTTC. This gives the protein CASTPGHLAKNIQYF.

The chain links TRBV2 to TRBJ1-1; D ambiguous. Germline V gene data show CDR1 as SNHLY and CDR2 as FYNNEI. This CDR3 is 15 amino acids long. Trimming pared 2 bases from V and 1 base from J, leaving 11 bases between. The CDR3 bases are TGTGCCAGCAGTGAACAATCGTACCGGAACACTGAAGCTTTCTTT. Translating it yields CASSEQSYRNTEAFF.

This chain uses TRBV12-3 or TRBV12-4 with TRBJ2-1, with 7 positions matching TRBD2. With 6 bases clipped from V and 6 bases from J, the junction kept 11 bases outside the gene matches. The CDR3 is made up of 15 amino acids. CDR3 loop: CASSSSRGGRNEQFF. CDR3 in DNA: TGTGCCAGCAGCTCCAGTCGGGGAGGGCGCAATGAGCAGTTCTTC.

This chain links TRBV12-3 or TRBV12-4 with TRBJ2-7, with a possible D match to TRBD2 (5 bases). The CDR3 totals 11 residues. Trimming cost V 3 bases and J 10 bases, with 10 bases left between them. CDR3 DNA sequence: TGTGCCAGCAGTTTCGGGGTGACTCAGTACTTC. It codes for CASSFGVTQYF.

The V gene is TRBV20-1, the J gene TRBJ2-7; 8 bases align to TRBD1. V was pared by 5 bases and J by 5 bases, with 8 bases of the junction left unmatched. Germline V gene lookup returns CDR1 DFQATT and CDR2 SNEGSKA (reference sequence). The CDR3 sequence is 13 residues long. CDR3 sequence reads: CSAQRTGFNEQYF. In DNA form, the CDR3 reads TGCAGTGCTCAAAGGACAGGGTTCAACGAGCAGTACTTC.

The chain uses TRBV29-1 and TRBJ2-4, with a tentative D call TRBD2 (6 bases). This CDR3 is built from 12 residues. Germline lookup yields CDR1 SQVTM and CDR2 ANQGSEA. Deletions cut 6 bases from V and 6 bases from J, with 12 bases between. CDR3 nucleotides: TGCAGCGTCTTTGGAGGGATAAACATTCAGTACTTC. Encoded protein: CSVFGGINIQYF.